The 22 T cell receptor beta chains below come from one sample, sequenced in a study of OX40 agonist ivuxolimab in advanced cancers. Profiled with immunoSEQ multiplex PCR; TCRdb holds only in-frame clones, not every one. The sample has some 60,000 clones, 80% to 90% seen once. This sample comprised CD4+ or CD8+ T cells sorted from blood, obtained in a trial of the OX40 agonist ivuxolimab. These receptors came from an adult with an advanced solid tumor such as melanoma, head and neck, liver or kidney cancer.

The gene calls are TRBV11-1 and TRBJ1-4; D ambiguous. The CDR3 runs 15 residues. V dropped 5 bases and J dropped 1 base, with 11 bases sitting between them. Germline CDR1 SGHAT, CDR2 FQDESV (reference sequence). CDR3 in DNA: TGTGCCAGCAGCCACGCCGTGGGAACTAATGAAAAACTGTTTTTT. It specifies CASSHAVGTNEKLFF.

The V and J genes are TRBV7-6 and TRBJ1-4; D is unresolved. In germline, CDR1 is SGHVS, CDR2 FNYEAQ. The CDR3 loop spans 14 amino acids. The ends were cut back, 1 base at V and 8 bases at J, with 11 bases in the middle. The CDR3 protein is CASSLESAGEKLFF. As DNA, the CDR3 is TGTGCCAGCAGCTTAGAGTCGGCGGGGGAAAAACTGTTTTTT.

The chain recombines TRBV27 with TRBJ2-3, with 13 bases identical to TRBD2. The V and J ends lost 5 bases and 6 bases, in that order; junction bases with no gene match: 11. The germline CDR1 and CDR2 sequences are MNHEY and SMNVEV (reference sequence). The length of the CDR3 is 17 residues. CDR3 DNA: TGTGCCAGCAGTCCGACAAGACTAGCGGGAGGTGCGGATACGCAGTATTTT. It is translated as CASSPTRLAGGADTQYF.

The chain is built from TRBV4-1 and TRBJ2-2; TRBD2 is a possible D gene (5 bases). Germline-derived CDR1 and CDR2 are MGHRA and YSYEKL. Deletions cut 0 bases from V and 2 bases from J, with 13 bases between. This CDR3 region has 17 residues. The DNA for the CDR3 is TGCGCCAGCAGCCAAGAAGAAAGCGGAGTTAACACCGGGGAGCTGTTTTTT. Its translation: CASSQEESGVNTGELFF.

The chain recombines TRBV6-5 with TRBJ1-1; possible D gene TRBD1, 5 bases. The CDR3 is 11 amino acids. V was clipped by 3 bases and J by 7 bases, with 6 bases between them. Germline V gene lookup returns CDR1 MNHEY and CDR2 SVGAGI. In nucleotides, the CDR3 is TGTGCCAGCAGTTATAGGGGTGAAGCTTTCTTT. Its protein is CASSYRGEAFF.

In this sample, this clone turned up once. V is TRBV5-1 and J is TRBJ2-6; 9 nucleotides agree with TRBD2. The CDR3 totals 17 residues. The V segment lost 4 bases and the J segment 4 bases; nucleotides outside the gene matches: 9. Germline values: CDR1 SGHRS, CDR2 YFSETQ. The CDR3 sequence: CASSPRIAGAGANVLTF. In DNA, the CDR3 is TGCGCCAGCAGCCCCAGGATAGCGGGAGCCGGGGCCAACGTCCTGACTTTC.

The chain combines TRBV5-4 with TRBJ1-2, with a possible D match to TRBD1 (6 bases). Germline V CDR1 and CDR2: SGHNT, YYREEE (reference sequence). This CDR3 has 15 residues. Trimming removed 7 bases at V and 2 bases at J, with 18 bases between. The CDR3 DNA reads as TGTGCCAGCGCCGGCCCGTGGACAGTCAACTATGGCTACACCTTC. Protein product: CASAGPWTVNYGYTF. The full variable domain, with the rest looked up from reference TRBV5-4 and TRBJ1-2, is ETGVTQSPTHLIKTRGQQVTLRCSSQSGHNTVSWYQQALGQGPQFIFQYYREEENGRGNFPPRFSGLQFPNYSSELNVNALELDDSALYLCASAGPWTVNYGYTFGSGTRLTVV.

This chain links TRBV4-2 with TRBJ2-2; 9 bases are shared with TRBD2. V trimming: 1 base; J trimming: 7 bases; junction bases outside the gene matches: 7. Germline loops: CDR1 LGHNA, CDR2 YNFKEQ. The CDR3 consists of 16 residues. CDR3 sequence reads: CASSQGGGRAIGELFF. The DNA for the CDR3 is TGTGCCAGCAGCCAAGGGGGCGGGAGGGCCATCGGGGAGCTGTTTTTT.

This clone was counted once. This sequence joins TRBV27 and TRBJ2-6; 7 bases are shared with TRBD2. The CDR3 is 16 amino acids. J gave up 4 bases and V 8 bases, and 11 bases lay outside the gene matches. The germline CDR1 and CDR2 sequences are MNHEY and SMNVEV (reference sequence). The CDR3 DNA reads as TGTGCCAGCCCCCTGGTGGGGGGAGGGGGGGCCAACGTCCTGACTTTC. It yields the protein CASPLVGGGGANVLTF.

The chain couples TRBV5-1 to TRBJ2-1; D not resolved. V was shortened by 0 bases and J by 0 bases, with 10 bases between the two germline ends. Germline loops: CDR1 SGHRS, CDR2 YFSETQ. The CDR3 is made up of 16 amino acids. The CDR3 reads CASSLAGRSSYNEQFF. The CDR3 region has the DNA TGCGCCAGCAGCTTGGCCGGGCGGAGCTCCTACAATGAGCAGTTCTTC.

The chain has TRBV9 and TRBJ2-3, with D hard to call. The CDR3 covers 13 residues. V gave up 1 base and J gave up 6 bases, with 9 bases separating them. Per germline, CDR1 SGDLS and CDR2 YYNGEE. The CDR3 coding sequence is TGTGCCAGCAGCGTATACGCCGGGGATACGCAGTATTTT. Protein sequence: CASSVYAGDTQYF.

This clone was observed a handful of times. The CDR3 DNA sequence: TGCGCCAGCAGCTTGGGGGCTAGCGGGAAAGAGACCCAGTACTTC. This encodes CASSLGASGKETQYF. The chain employs TRBV5-1 and TRBJ2-5; 9 nucleotides line up with TRBD2. The J segment lost 3 bases and the V segment lost 0 bases, leaving 3 bases of the junction unmatched. Germline V gives CDR1 SGHRS, CDR2 YFSETQ. This CDR3 is 15 amino acids long. Based on the CDR3 plus reference TRBV5-1 and TRBJ2-5, the full variable domain is KAGVTQTPRYLIKTRGQQVTLSCSPISGHRSVSWYQQTPGQGLQFLFEYFSETQRNKGNFPGRFSGRQFSNSRSEMNVSTLELGDSALYLCASSLGASGKETQYFGPGTRLLVL.

This clone has a single count. The rearrangement uses TRBV7-9 and TRBJ2-6; 7 nucleotides line up with TRBD1. The length of the CDR3 is 15 residues. From germline, CDR1 is SEHNR and CDR2 FQNEAQ (reference sequence). Trimming took 11 bases from V and 1 from J; bases not matched to a gene: 8. The CDR3 nucleotides are TGTGCCGGGCACCAGGGGGTGTCTGGGGCCAACGTCCTGACTTTC. Protein product: CAGHQGVSGANVLTF.

This clone was seen a single time. This chain uses TRBV5-1 with TRBJ2-7; D gene unclear. V was clipped by 6 bases and J by 3 bases, with 13 bases between them. This CDR3 spans 13 amino acids. Germline V gene data show CDR1 as SGHRS and CDR2 as YFSETQ. As DNA, the CDR3 is TGCGCCAGCACCGACTCCTTCGACTACGAGCAGTACTTC. Protein sequence: CASTDSFDYEQYF.

The V call is TRBV7-2, the J call TRBJ1-4, with 8 bases fitting TRBD1. Trimming removed 4 bases from V and 7 bases from J; junction bases left unmatched: 5. CDR1 and CDR2 from the germline V gene are SGHTA and FQGNSA. CDR3 length: 14 amino acids. For the CDR3, the DNA is TGTGCCAGCAGCTGGACAGGGTCAAGTGAAAAACTGTTTTTT. It yields the protein CASSWTGSSEKLFF. Looking up the rest from reference TRBV7-2 and TRBJ1-4 gives the full variable domain: GAGVSQSPSNKVTEKGKDVELRCDPISGHTALYWYRQSLGQGLEFLIYFQGNSAPDKSGLPSDRFSAERTGGSVSTLTIQRTQQEDSAVYLCASSWTGSSEKLFFGSGTQLSVL.

Here the CDR3 DNA reads TGTGCCACCAGTACCAAGGTTTTAAAATCACCCCTCCACTTT. This translates into CATSTKVLKSPLHF. J is TRBJ1-6 and V is TRBV15; no clear D. CDR3 length equals 14 residues. Germline V gene data show CDR1 as LNHNV and CDR2 as YYDKDF (reference sequence). The V gene lost 6 bases and the J gene lost 10 bases, with 16 bases spanning the gap.

The chain joins TRBV5-1 to TRBJ2-7; the match to TRBD1 covers 7 bases. The CDR3 totals 16 residues. J gave up 2 bases and V 3 bases, and 11 bases lay outside the gene matches. The germline V gene encodes CDR1 SGHRS and CDR2 YFSETQ. CDR3 residues: CASSYRQGRETYEQYF. CDR3 coding DNA: TGCGCCAGCAGCTACCGACAGGGTAGGGAGACCTACGAGCAGTACTTC.

The genes are TRBV19 and TRBJ1-2; D is perhaps TRBD1 (5 bases). The germline CDR1 and CDR2 sequences are LNHDA and SQIVND (reference sequence). This CDR3 spans 15 amino acids. V lost 6 bases and J 2 bases, leaving 16 bases between the germline ends. CDR3 DNA: TGTGCCAGTAGCCTTCCCGGGGGGGGAAACTATGGCTACACCTTC. As protein: CASSLPGGGNYGYTF.

The chain carries TRBV19 and TRBJ1-6; TRBD1 might be the D (5 bases). In germline, CDR1 is LNHDA, CDR2 SQIVND (reference sequence). The ends were cut back, 5 bases at V and 9 bases at J, with 23 bases in the middle. The CDR3 loop spans 17 amino acids. CDR3 amino acids: CASSSPRDRPAGSPLHF. The CDR3 DNA reads as TGTGCCAGTAGTTCCCCCCGGGACCGACCAGCGGGTTCACCCCTCCACTTT.

The chain uses TRBV19 and TRBJ1-5; D unresolved. The V end lost 7 bases, the J end lost 1 base, and 8 bases lay between the germline ends. CDR3 length: 13 residues. Looked up from germline, CDR1 is LNHDA and CDR2 is SQIVND (reference sequence). CDR3 residues: CASTSTSNQPQHF. The CDR3 DNA reads TGTGCCAGTACTTCGACAAGCAATCAGCCCCAGCATTTT.

CDR3 region: CASSLGGGAEETQYF. CDR3 sequence (DNA): TGCGCCAGCAGCTTGGGTGGGGGGGCAGAAGAGACCCAGTACTTC. The chain recombines TRBV5-1 with TRBJ2-5, with D possibly TRBD2 on 7 matching bases. CDR1 is SGHRS, CDR2 YFSETQ, per germline. This CDR3 is 15 amino acids long. V was pared by 0 bases and J by 3 bases, with 12 bases between.

This clone is labeled medium-sized. Other DNA sequences in this sample translate to the same CDR3. The chain carries TRBV18 and TRBJ1-3, with 8 bases that match TRBD1. V lost 0 bases and J lost 0; bases outside the gene matches: 7. This CDR3 contains 18 residues. Germline assignment: CDR1 KGHSH and CDR2 LQKENI. CDR3 loop: CASSPPSGTGHSGNTIYF. The CDR3, as DNA: TGTGCCAGCTCACCACCATCCGGGACAGGACACTCTGGAAACACCATATATTTT.